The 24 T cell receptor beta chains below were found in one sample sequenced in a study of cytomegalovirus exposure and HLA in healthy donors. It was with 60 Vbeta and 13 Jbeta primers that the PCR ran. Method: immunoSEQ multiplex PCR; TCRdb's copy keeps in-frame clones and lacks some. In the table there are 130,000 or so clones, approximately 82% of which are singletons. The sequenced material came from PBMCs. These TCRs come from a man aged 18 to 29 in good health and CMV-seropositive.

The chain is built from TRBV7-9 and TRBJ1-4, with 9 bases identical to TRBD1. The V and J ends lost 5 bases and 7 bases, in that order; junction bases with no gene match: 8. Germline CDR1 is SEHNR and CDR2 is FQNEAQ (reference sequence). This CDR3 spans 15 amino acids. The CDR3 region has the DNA TGTGCCAGCAGCCCGCCCGGGACAGGGTTTGAAAAACTGTTTTTT. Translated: CASSPPGTGFEKLFF. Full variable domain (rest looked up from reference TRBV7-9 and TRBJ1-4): DTGVSQNPRHKITKRGQNVTFRCDPISEHNRLYWYRQTLGQGPEFLTYFQNEAQLEKSRLLSDRFSAERPKGSFSTLEIQRTEQGDSAMYLCASSPPGTGFEKLFFGSGTQLSVL.

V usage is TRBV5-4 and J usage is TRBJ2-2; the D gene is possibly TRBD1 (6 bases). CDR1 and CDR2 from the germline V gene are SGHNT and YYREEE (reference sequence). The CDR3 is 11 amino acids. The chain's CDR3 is CSDSYTGELFF. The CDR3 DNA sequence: TGTTCGGACAGTTACACCGGGGAGCTGTTTTTT.

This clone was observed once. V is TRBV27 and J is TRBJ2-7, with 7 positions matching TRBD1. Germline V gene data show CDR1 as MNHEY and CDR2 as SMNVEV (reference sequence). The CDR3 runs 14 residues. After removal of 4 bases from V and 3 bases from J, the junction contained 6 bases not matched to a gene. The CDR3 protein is CASSSGTDLYEQYF. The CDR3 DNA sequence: TGTGCCAGCAGTTCTGGGACAGACCTCTACGAGCAGTACTTC.

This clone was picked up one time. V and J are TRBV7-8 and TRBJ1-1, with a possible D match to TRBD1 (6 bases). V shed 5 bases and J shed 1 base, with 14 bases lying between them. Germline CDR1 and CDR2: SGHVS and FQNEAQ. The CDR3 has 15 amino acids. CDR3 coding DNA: TGTGCCAGCAGCCGAACTCAGGGGCCGAACACTGAAGCTTTCTTT. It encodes CASSRTQGPNTEAFF.

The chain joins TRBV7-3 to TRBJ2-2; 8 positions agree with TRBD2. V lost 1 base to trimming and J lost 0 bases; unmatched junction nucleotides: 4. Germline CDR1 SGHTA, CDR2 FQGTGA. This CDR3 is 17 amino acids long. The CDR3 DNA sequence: TGTGCCAGCAGCTTAAGGGCGGGAGGCACGAACACCGGGGAGCTGTTTTTT. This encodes CASSLRAGGTNTGELFF.

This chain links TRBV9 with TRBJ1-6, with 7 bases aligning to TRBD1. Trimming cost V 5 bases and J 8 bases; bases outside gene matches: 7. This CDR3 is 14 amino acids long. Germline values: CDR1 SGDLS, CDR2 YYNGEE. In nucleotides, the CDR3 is TGTGCCAGCAGTACAGGGGTAACAGATTCACCCCTCCACTTT. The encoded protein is CASSTGVTDSPLHF.

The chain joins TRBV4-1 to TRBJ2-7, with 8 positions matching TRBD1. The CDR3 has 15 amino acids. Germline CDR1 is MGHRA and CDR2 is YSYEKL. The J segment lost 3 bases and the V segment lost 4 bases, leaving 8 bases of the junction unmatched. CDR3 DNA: TGCGCCAGCAGCCCGACCGACAGGGGTCACTACGAGCAGTACTTC. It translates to CASSPTDRGHYEQYF.

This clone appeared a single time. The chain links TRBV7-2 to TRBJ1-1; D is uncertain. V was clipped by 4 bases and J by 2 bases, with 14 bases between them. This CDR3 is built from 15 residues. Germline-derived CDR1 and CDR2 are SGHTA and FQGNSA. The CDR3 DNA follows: TGTGCCAGCAGCTCCGGACGGGGAGTCAACACTGAAGCTTTCTTT. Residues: CASSSGRGVNTEAFF.

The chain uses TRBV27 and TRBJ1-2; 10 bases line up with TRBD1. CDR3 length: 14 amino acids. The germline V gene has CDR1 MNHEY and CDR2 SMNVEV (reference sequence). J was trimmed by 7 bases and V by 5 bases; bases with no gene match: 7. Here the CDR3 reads CASSLLGTGVGYTF. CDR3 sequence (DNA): TGTGCCAGCAGTCTTCTAGGGACAGGGGTTGGCTACACCTTC.

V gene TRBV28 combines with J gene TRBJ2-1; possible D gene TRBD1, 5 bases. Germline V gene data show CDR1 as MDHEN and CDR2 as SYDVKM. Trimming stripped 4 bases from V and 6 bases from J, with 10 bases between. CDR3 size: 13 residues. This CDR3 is CASSSRQSNEQFF. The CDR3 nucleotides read TGTGCCAGCAGTTCTCGACAGAGCAATGAGCAGTTCTTC.

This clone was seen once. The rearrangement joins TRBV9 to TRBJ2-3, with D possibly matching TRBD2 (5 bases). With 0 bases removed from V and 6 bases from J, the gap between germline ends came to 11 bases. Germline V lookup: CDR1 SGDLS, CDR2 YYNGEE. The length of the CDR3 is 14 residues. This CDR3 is CASSVVRGWDTQYF. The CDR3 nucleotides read TGTGCCAGCAGCGTAGTCCGGGGATGGGATACGCAGTATTTT. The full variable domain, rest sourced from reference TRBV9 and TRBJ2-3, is DSGVTQTPKHLITATGQRVTLRCSPRSGDLSVYWYQQSLDQGLQFLIQYYNGEERAKGNILERFSAQQFPDLHSELNLSSLELGDSALYFCASSVVRGWDTQYFGPGTRLTVL.

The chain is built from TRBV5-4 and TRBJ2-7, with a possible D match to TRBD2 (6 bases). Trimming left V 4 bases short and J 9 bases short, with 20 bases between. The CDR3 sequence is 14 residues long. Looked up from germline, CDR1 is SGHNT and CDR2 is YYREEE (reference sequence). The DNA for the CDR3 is TGTGCCAGCAGCCTGGGACTGAGGAAAAGCGGGCAGTACTTC. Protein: CASSLGLRKSGQYF.

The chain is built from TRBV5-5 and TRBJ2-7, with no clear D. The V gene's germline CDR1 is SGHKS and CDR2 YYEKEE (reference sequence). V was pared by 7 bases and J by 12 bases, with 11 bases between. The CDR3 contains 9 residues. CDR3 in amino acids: CASRLSRYF. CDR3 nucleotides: TGTGCCAGCCGATTGAGTAGGTACTTC.

The CDR3 protein is CASSYQQGDEQFF. For the CDR3, the DNA is TGTGCCAGCAGCTACCAGCAGGGCGATGAGCAGTTCTTC. The chain carries TRBV11-2 and TRBJ2-1; maybe TRBD1 (5 bases). CDR1 and CDR2 from the germline V gene are SGHAT and FQNNGV. CDR3 size: 13 residues. Trimming took off 4 bases at V and 8 bases at J, with 12 bases between the two ends.

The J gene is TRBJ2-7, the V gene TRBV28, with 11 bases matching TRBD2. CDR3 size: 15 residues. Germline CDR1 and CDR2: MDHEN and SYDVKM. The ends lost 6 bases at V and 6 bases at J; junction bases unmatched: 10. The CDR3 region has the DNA TGTGCCAGCAGCCTTAGCGGGAGGGCCGGAGCCGAGCAGTACTTC. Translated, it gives CASSLSGRAGAEQYF.

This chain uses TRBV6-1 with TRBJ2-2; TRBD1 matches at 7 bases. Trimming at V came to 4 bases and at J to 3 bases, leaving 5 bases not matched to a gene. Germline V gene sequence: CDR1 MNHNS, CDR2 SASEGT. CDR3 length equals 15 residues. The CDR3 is CASSGQGVYTGELFF. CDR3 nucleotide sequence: TGTGCCAGCAGTGGACAGGGAGTTTACACCGGGGAGCTGTTTTTT.

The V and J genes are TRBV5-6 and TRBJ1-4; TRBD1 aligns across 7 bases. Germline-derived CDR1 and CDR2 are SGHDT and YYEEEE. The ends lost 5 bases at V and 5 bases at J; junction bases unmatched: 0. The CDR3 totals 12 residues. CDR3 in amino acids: CASRGQNEKLFF. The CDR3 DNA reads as TGTGCCAGCAGGGGACAGAATGAAAAACTGTTTTTT.

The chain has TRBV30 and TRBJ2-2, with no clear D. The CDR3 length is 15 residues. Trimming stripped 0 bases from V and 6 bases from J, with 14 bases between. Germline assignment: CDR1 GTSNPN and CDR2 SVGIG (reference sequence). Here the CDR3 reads CAWSVVVGEAGELFF. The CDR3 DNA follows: TGTGCCTGGAGTGTAGTGGTCGGAGAAGCCGGGGAGCTGTTTTTT.

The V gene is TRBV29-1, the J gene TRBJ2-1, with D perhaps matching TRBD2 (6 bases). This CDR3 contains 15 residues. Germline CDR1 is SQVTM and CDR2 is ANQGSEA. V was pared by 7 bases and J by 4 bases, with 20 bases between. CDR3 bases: TGCAGCGCATCCCGGGACTCCCCCCCATACAATGAGCAGTTCTTC. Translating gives CSASRDSPPYNEQFF.

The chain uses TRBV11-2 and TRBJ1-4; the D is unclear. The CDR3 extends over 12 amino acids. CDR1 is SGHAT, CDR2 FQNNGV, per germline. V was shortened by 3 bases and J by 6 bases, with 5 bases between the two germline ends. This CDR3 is CASSFQYEKLFF. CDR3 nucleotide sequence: TGTGCCAGCAGCTTTCAGTATGAAAAACTGTTTTTT.

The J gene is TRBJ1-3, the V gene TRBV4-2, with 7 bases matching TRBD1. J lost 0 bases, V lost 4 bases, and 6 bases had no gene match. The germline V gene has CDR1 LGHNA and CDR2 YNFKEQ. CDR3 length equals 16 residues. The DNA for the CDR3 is TGTGCCAGCAGCCCGGGACAGCGGACCTCTGGAAACACCATATATTTT. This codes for CASSPGQRTSGNTIYF.

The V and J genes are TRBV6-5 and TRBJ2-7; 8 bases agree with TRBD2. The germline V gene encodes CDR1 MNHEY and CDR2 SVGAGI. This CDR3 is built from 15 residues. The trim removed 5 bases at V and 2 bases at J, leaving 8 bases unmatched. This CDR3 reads CASSPLAGQTYEQYF. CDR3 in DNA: TGTGCCAGCAGTCCGCTAGCGGGCCAAACCTACGAGCAGTACTTC.

In DNA, the CDR3 is TGTGCCAGCAGTGGCCGACGGCTTCCCCCGGGGAGTGGCTACACCTTC. Protein: CASSGRRLPPGSGYTF. The J gene is TRBJ1-2, the V gene TRBV2; D remains ambiguous. Trimming took off 4 bases at V and 7 bases at J, with 22 bases between the two ends. The V gene's germline CDR1 is SNHLY and CDR2 FYNNEI. CDR3 length: 16 amino acids.

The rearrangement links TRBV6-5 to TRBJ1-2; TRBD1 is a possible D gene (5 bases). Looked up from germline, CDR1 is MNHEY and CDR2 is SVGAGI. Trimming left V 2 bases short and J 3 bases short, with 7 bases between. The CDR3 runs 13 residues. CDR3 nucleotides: TGTGCCAGCAGTTACGGGGGGTACTATGGCTACACCTTC. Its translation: CASSYGGYYGYTF.